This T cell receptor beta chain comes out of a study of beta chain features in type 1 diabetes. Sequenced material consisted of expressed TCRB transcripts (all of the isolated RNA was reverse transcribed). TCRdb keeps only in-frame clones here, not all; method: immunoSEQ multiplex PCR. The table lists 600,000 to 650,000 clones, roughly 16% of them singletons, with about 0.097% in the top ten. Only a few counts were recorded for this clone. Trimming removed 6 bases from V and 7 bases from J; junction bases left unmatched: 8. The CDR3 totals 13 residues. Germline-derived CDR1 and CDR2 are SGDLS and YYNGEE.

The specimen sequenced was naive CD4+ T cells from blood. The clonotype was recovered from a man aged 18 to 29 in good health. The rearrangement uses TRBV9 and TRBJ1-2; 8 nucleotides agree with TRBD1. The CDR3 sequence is CASTTGALGGYTF. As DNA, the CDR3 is TGTGCCAGCACGACAGGGGCACTTGGTGGCTACACCTTC. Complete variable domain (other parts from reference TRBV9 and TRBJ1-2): DSGVTQTPKHLITATGQRVTLRCSPRSGDLSVYWYQQSLDQGLQFLIQYYNGEERAKGNILERFSAQQFPDLHSELNLSSLELGDSALYFCASTTGALGGYTFGSGTRLTVV.